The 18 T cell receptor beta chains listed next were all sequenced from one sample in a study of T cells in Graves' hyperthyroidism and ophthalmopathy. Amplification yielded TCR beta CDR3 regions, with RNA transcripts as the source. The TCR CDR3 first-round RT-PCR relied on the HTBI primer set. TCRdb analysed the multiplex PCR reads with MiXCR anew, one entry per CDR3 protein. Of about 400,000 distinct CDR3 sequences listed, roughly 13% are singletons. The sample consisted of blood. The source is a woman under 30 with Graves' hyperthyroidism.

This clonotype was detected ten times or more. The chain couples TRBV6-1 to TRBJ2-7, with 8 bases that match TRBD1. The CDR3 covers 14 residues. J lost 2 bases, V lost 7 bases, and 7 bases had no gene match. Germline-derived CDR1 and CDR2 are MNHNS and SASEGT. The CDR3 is CASKTGTGPYEQYF. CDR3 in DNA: TGTGCCAGCAAGACCGGGACAGGACCCTACGAGCAGTACTTC.

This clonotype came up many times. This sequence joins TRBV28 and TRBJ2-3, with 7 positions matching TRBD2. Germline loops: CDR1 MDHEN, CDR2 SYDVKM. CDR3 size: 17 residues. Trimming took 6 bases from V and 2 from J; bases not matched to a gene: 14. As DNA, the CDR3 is TGTGCCAGCAGCCGAGGGGACGGAGCGGGGCCCACAGATACGCAGTATTTT. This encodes CASSRGDGAGPTDTQYF.

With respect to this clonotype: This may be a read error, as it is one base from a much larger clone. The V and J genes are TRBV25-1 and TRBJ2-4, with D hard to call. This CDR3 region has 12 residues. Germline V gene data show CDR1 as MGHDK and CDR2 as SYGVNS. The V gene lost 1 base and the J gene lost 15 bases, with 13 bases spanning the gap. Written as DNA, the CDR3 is TGTGCCAGCAGTGAATTCAGTCGCGTTCGGTACTTC. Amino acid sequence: CASSEFSRVRYF.

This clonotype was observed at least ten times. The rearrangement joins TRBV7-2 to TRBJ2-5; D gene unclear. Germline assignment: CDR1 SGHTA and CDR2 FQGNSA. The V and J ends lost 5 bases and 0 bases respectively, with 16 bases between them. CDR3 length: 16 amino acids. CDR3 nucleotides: TGTGCCAGCAGCGCCTCAGGCGGTTGGGACCAAGAGACCCAGTACTTC. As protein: CASSASGGWDQETQYF.

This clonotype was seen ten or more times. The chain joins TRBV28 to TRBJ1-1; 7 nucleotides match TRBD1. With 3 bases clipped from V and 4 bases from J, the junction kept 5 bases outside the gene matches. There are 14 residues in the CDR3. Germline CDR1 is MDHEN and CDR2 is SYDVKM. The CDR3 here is CASSLEGAGTEAFF. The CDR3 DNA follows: TGTGCCAGCAGTTTGGAGGGGGCTGGCACTGAAGCTTTCTTT. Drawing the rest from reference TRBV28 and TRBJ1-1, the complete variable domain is DVKVTQSSRYLVKRTGEKVFLECVQDMDHENMFWYRQDPGLGLRLIYFSYDVKMKEKGDIPEGYSVSREKKERFSLILESASTNQTSMYLCASSLEGAGTEAFFGQGTRLTVV.

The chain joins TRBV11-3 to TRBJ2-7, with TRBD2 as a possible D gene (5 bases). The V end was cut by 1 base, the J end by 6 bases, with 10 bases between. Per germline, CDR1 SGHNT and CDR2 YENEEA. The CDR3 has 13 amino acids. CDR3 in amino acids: CASSLGGKGEQYF. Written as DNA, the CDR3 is TGTGCCAGCAGCTTAGGAGGGAAGGGCGAGCAGTACTTC.

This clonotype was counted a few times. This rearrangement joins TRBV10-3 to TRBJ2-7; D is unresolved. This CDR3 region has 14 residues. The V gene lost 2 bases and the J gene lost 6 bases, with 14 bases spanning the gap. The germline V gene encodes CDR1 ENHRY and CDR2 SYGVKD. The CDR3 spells CAISEGLLSGEQYF. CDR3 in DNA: TGTGCCATCAGTGAGGGTCTCCTCTCGGGCGAGCAGTACTTC.

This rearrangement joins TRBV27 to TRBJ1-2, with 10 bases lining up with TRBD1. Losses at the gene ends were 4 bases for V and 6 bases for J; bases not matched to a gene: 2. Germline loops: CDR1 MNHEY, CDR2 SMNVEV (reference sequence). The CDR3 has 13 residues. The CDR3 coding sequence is TGTGCCAGCAGTTCAGGACAGGGGGATGGCTACACCTTC. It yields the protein CASSSGQGDGYTF.

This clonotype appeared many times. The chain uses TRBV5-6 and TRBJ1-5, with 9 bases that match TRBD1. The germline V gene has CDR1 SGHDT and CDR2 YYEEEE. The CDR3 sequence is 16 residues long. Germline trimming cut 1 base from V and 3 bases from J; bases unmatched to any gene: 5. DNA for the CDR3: TGTGCCAGCAGCTTGTCTAGGACAGGGGACAATCAGCCCCAGCATTTT. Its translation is CASSLSRTGDNQPQHF.

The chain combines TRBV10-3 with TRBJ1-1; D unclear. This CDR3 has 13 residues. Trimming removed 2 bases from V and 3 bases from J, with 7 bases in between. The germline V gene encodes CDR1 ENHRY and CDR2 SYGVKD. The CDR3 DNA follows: TGTGCCATCAGTGAGGGGGAGTACACTGAAGCTTTCTTT. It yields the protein CAISEGEYTEAFF.

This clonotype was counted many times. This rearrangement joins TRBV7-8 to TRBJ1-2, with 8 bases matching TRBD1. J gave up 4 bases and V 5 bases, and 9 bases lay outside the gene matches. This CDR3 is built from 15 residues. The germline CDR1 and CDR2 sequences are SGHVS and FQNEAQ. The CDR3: CASSPQGALGYGYTF. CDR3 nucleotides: TGTGCCAGCAGCCCTCAGGGGGCGCTTGGCTATGGCTACACCTTC.

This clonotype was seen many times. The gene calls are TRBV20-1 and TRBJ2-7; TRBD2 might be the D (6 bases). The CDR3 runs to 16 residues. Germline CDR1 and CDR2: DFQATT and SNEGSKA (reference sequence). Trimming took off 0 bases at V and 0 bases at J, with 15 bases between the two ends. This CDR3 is CSARDRGTPSSYEQYF. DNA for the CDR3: TGCAGTGCTAGAGATCGGGGGACCCCTTCCTCCTACGAGCAGTACTTC.

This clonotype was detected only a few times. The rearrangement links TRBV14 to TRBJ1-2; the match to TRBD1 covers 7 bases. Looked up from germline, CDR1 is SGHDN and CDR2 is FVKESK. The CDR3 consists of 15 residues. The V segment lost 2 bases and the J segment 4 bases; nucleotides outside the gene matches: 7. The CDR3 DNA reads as TGTGCCAGCAGCCAATTGTCCGGGACAGCCTATGGCTACACCTTC. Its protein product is CASSQLSGTAYGYTF.

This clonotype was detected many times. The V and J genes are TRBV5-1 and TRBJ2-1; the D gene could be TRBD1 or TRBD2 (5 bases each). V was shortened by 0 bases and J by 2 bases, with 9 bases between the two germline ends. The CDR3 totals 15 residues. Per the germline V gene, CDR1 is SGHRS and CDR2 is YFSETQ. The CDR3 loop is CASSLVEGPYNEQFF. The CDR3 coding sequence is TGCGCCAGCAGCTTGGTAGAGGGGCCCTACAATGAGCAGTTCTTC.

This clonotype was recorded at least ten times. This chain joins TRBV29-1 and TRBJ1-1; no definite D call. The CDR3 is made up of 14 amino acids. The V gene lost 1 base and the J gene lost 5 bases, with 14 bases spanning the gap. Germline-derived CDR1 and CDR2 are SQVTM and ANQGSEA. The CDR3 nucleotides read TGCAGCGTTGAAGTTCAAGGCTTATGGACTGAAGCTTTCTTT. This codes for CSVEVQGLWTEAFF.

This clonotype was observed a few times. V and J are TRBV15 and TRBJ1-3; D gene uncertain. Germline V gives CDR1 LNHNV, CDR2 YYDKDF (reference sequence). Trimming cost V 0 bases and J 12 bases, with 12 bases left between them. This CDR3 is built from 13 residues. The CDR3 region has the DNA TGTGCCACCAGCAGAGATAGAAGTCCGGACATATATTTT. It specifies CATSRDRSPDIYF.

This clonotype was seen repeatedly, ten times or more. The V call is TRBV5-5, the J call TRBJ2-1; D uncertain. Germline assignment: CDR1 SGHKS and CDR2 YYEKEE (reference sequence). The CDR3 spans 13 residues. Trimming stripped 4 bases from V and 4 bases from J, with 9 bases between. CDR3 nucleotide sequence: TGTGCCAGCAGCACGGACGGATACAATGAGCAGTTCTTC. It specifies CASSTDGYNEQFF.

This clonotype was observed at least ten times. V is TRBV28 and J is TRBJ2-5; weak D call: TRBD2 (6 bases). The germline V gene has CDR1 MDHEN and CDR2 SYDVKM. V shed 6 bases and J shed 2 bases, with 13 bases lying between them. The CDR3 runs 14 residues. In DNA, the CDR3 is TGTGCCAGCAGCCCCGGGGGAATACAAGAGACCCAGTACTTC. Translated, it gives CASSPGGIQETQYF.